The rows below give T cell receptor beta chains drawn from one sample of a study of blood T cell repertoires in COVID-19. TCRdb's table, derived via immunoSEQ multiplex PCR, lists solely in-frame clones and lacks some. The sample gives approximately 210,000 clones, 89% of which show up once; about 4.8% is in the top ten. The source material was peripheral blood. These receptors came from a woman aged 40-49 years with acute or convalescent COVID-19. CDR3s include the opening cysteine and the closing phenylalanine or tryptophan. The D gene is left open where the match is weak. Some rows have no size entry. The others give once, few or many, or a class for an expanded clone.

>.|TRBV5-1|TRBJ1-4|TRBD1
CASSGTDRGQGKLFF
TGCGCCAGCAGCGGGACCGACAGGGGGCAGGGAAAACTGTTTTTT
>.|TRBV6-4|TRBJ2-5|.
CASSEPFRGQETQYF
TGTGCCAGCAGTGAACCTTTCAGAGGTCAAGAGACCCAGTACTTC
>.|TRBV19|TRBJ1-5|.
CASFPRGSGQPQHF
TGTGCCAGCTTCCCGCGGGGGTCTGGGCAGCCCCAGCATTTT
>.|TRBV15|TRBJ1-5|.
CATSRRNQPQHF
TGTGCCACCAGCAGACGTAATCAGCCCCAGCATTTT
>.|TRBV19|TRBJ1-2|TRBD1
CASSIKGTGDGYTF
TGTGCCAGTAGTATAAAAGGGACAGGGGATGGCTACACCTTC
>.|TRBV7-3|TRBJ2-6|TRBD2
CASSLRGGSPGANVLTF
TGTGCCAGCAGCTTACGCGGGGGGTCTCCCGGGGCCAACGTCCTGACTTTC
>.|TRBV19|TRBJ2-3|TRBD2
CASSIGVGSGGLTDTQYF
TGTGCCAGTAGTATCGGGGTGGGCAGCGGGGGGCTCACAGATACGCAGTATTTT
>.|TRBV2|TRBJ1-6|TRBD1
CASSQDRPGNSPLHF
TGTGCCAGCAGTCAGGACAGGCCGGGTAATTCACCCCTCCACTTT
>.|TRBV19|TRBJ2-3|.
CASSIVELNTDTQYF
TGTGCCAGTAGTATAGTGGAGCTGAACACAGATACGCAGTATTTT
>.|TRBV3-1/TRBV3-2|TRBJ2-3|TRBD1
CASSLDRGTDTQYF
TGTGCCAGCAGCCTAGACAGGGGGACAGATACGCAGTATTTT
>.|TRBV29-1|TRBJ1-2|.
CSASLGDDGYTF
TGCAGCGCCTCCTTAGGGGATGATGGCTACACCTTC
>.|TRBV12-3/TRBV12-4|TRBJ1-1|.
CASSSTEGSEAFF
TGTGCCAGCAGTTCGACAGAAGGGTCCGAAGCTTTCTTT
>.|TRBV15|TRBJ2-3|.
CATSPDRSTDTQYF
TGTGCCACCAGCCCGGACAGAAGCACAGATACGCAGTATTTT
>.|TRBV11-2|TRBJ1-2|TRBD1
CASSSGQADYGYTF
TGTGCCAGCAGTAGCGGACAGGCAGACTATGGCTACACCTTC
>once|TRBV5-1|TRBJ1-2|.
CASSVWKTGNYGYTF
TGCGCCAGCAGCGTCTGGAAGACTGGTAACTATGGCTACACCTTC
>.|TRBV27|TRBJ1-1|TRBD1
CASSLWAGGTSEAFF
TGTGCCAGCAGTTTATGGGCAGGGGGGACGTCTGAAGCTTTCTTT
>.|TRBV28|TRBJ2-6|.
CASSTPDSSGANVLTF
TGTGCCAGCAGTACCCCCGACAGCTCTGGGGCCAACGTCCTGACTTTC
>few|TRBV2|TRBJ2-3|TRBD1
CASSDRGRGDTQYF
TGTGCCAGCAGTGACAGGGGGCGAGGGGATACGCAGTATTTT
>.|TRBV10-1|TRBJ1-2|.
CASSDRNTNYGYTF
TGCGCCAGCAGTGACAGGAATACTAACTATGGCTACACCTTC
>.|TRBV14|TRBJ1-2|.
CASSQGGYGYTF
TGTGCCAGCAGCCAAGGAGGGTATGGCTACACCTTC
>.|TRBV12-3/TRBV12-4|TRBJ1-1|.
CASSSGNTEAFF
TGTGCCAGCAGTTCGGGGAACACTGAAGCTTTCTTT
>.|TRBV19|TRBJ2-5|.
CASSIDTMYQETQYF
TGTGCCAGTAGTATAGATACTATGTACCAAGAGACCCAGTACTTC
>.|TRBV9|TRBJ2-1|.
CASSTWGLQNEQFF
TGTGCCAGCAGCACTTGGGGACTTCAGAATGAGCAGTTCTTC
>.|TRBV11-2|TRBJ2-3|.
CASSLRLASTDTQYF
TGTGCCAGCAGCTTGAGGCTCGCTAGCACAGATACGCAGTATTTT
>.|TRBV9|TRBJ2-3|.
CASSAMVRGAGTDTQYF
TGTGCCAGCAGCGCTATGGTTCGGGGGGCCGGAACAGATACGCAGTATTTT
>.|TRBV5-1|TRBJ1-2|TRBD1
CASSLEGGTGWNGYTF
TGCGCCAGCAGCTTGGAAGGGGGGACAGGATGGAATGGCTACACCTTC
>.|TRBV9|TRBJ2-1|TRBD2
CASSVDISGGANEQFF
TGTGCCAGCAGCGTAGATATTAGCGGGGGGGCGAATGAGCAGTTCTTC
>few|TRBV5-5|TRBJ1-1|.
CASSLAGGNTEAFF
TGTGCCAGCAGCTTGGCTGGAGGAAACACTGAAGCTTTCTTT
>.|TRBV5-1|TRBJ2-5|TRBD2
CASSLDPRGDQETQYF
TGCGCCAGCAGCTTGGACCCCCGGGGGGATCAAGAGACCCAGTACTTC
>once|TRBV19|TRBJ1-1|TRBD1
CASSLLPGQVGDTEAFF
TGTGCCAGTAGTTTGCTACCTGGACAGGTGGGGGACACTGAAGCTTTCTTT
>.|TRBV7-2|TRBJ1-4|.
CASRREAITNEKLFF
TGTGCCAGCAGGCGAGAGGCGATAACTAATGAAAAACTGTTTTTT
>.|TRBV29-1|TRBJ1-2|TRBD1
CSYTGASSYGYTF
TGCAGTTACACAGGGGCATCAAGTTATGGCTACACCTTC
>.|TRBV3-1/TRBV3-2|TRBJ1-3|.
CASSQDGILLGSSGNTIYF
TGTGCCAGCAGCCAAGACGGTATACTGTTAGGGAGCTCTGGAAACACCATATATTTT
>.|TRBV18|TRBJ1-2|TRBD1
CASSPQGGRTGAQVFYGYTF
TGTGCCAGCTCACCACAGGGTGGGCGGACAGGGGCGCAAGTGTTCTATGGCTACACCTTC
>.|TRBV19|TRBJ2-5|.
CASSMGALQETQYF
TGTGCCAGTAGTATGGGCGCGCTCCAAGAGACCCAGTACTTC
>.|TRBV2|TRBJ1-5|TRBD1
CASRQGAAFSNQPQHF
TGTGCCAGCAGGCAGGGGGCCGCATTTAGCAATCAGCCCCAGCATTTT
>.|TRBV24-1|TRBJ2-3|.
CATSGAAESTDTQYF
TGTGCCACCAGTGGTGCGGCGGAAAGCACAGATACGCAGTATTTT
>.|TRBV12-3/TRBV12-4|TRBJ1-1|.
CASSSTGNTEAFF
TGTGCCAGCAGTTCGACAGGGAACACTGAAGCTTTCTTT
>once|TRBV15|TRBJ1-4|.
CATSRDPAVREKLFF
TGTGCCACCAGCAGAGACCCAGCGGTGAGGGAAAAACTGTTTTTT
>.|TRBV30|TRBJ1-3|.
CAWGVGAFNRPGGNTIYF
TGTGCCTGGGGGGTAGGGGCCTTTAACCGTCCGGGTGGAAACACCATATATTTT
>.|TRBV9|TRBJ2-3|TRBD2
CASSPRLAADTQYF
TGTGCCAGCAGCCCCAGACTAGCAGCAGATACGCAGTATTTT
>.|TRBV6-5|TRBJ1-1|TRBD1
CASGLIDRGNTEAFF
TGTGCCAGCGGGTTGATTGACAGGGGAAACACTGAAGCTTTCTTT
>.|TRBV3-1/TRBV3-2|TRBJ1-5|TRBD1
CASSQGQVFLYSNQPQHF
TGTGCCAGCAGCCAGGGACAGGTCTTTTTATATAGCAATCAGCCCCAGCATTTT
>.|TRBV19|TRBJ1-4|TRBD1
CASSSDRVWEKLFF
TGTGCCAGTAGCTCCGACAGGGTATGGGAAAAACTGTTTTTT
>.|TRBV27|TRBJ2-2|.
CASSLLQSAGELFF
TGTGCCAGCAGTTTATTGCAGTCAGCCGGGGAGCTGTTTTTT
>few|TRBV2|TRBJ1-2|TRBD1
CASSLGQGALGYTF
TGTGCCAGCAGCTTAGGACAGGGGGCATTAGGCTACACCTTC
>.|TRBV18|TRBJ2-6|.
CASRDRTLFSGANVLTF
TGTGCCAGCCGAGACAGGACACTCTTCTCTGGGGCCAACGTCCTGACTTTC
>.|TRBV27|TRBJ1-5|.
CASSLLADSIEELLHF
TGTGCCAGCAGTTTATTGGCGGACAGTATAGAAGAACTTCTGCATTTT
>few|TRBV2|TRBJ1-3|.
CASSESRAGNTIYF
TGTGCCAGCAGTGAAAGCAGGGCTGGAAACACCATATATTTT
>.|TRBV2|TRBJ1-1|.
CASSVTMGRDTEAFF
TGTGCCAGCAGTGTAACCATGGGTCGGGACACTGAAGCTTTCTTT